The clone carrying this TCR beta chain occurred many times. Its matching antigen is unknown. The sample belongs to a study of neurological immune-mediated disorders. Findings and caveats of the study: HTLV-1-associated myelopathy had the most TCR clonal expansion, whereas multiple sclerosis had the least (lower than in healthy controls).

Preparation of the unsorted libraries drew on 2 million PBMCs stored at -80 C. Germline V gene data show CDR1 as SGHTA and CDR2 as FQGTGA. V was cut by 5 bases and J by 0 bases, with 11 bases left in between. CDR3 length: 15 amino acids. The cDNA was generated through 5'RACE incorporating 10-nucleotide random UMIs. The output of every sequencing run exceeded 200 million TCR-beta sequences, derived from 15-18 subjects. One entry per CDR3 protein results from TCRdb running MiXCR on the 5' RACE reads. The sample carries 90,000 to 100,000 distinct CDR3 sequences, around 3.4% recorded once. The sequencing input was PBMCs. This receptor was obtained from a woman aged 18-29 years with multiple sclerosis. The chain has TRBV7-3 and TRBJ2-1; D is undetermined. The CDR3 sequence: CASSPVRSSYNEQFF. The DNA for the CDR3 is TGTGCCAGCAGCCCCGTGAGAAGCTCCTACAATGAGCAGTTCTTC.